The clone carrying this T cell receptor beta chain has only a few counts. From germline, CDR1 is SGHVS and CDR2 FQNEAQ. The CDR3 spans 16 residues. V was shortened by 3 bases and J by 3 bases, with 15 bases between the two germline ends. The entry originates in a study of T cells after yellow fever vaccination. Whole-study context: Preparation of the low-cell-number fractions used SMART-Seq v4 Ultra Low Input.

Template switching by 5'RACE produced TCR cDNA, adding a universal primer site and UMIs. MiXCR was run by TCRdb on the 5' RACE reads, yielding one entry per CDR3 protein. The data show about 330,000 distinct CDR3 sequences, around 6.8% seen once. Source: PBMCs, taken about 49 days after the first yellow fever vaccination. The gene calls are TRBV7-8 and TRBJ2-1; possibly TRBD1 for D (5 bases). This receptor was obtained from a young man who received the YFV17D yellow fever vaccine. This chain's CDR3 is CASSLGRDLNYNEQFF. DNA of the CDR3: TGTGCCAGCAGCTTGGGCAGGGATTTGAACTACAATGAGCAGTTCTTC.